This T cell receptor beta chain was sequenced during a study of blood T cell repertoires in COVID-19. Method: immunoSEQ multiplex PCR; TCRdb's copy keeps in-frame clones and lacks some. The data show approximately 240,000 clones, more than 75% seen once. The CDR3 consists of 15 residues. This clonotype originated in a woman aged 25 to 45 who had recovered from COVID-19. The V gene is TRBV21-1, the J gene TRBJ1-1; TRBD1 reflects the table's D call only, with no check against the DNA. TRBV21-1 is a recognized pseudogene. The sequenced sample was peripheral blood. This CDR3 is CASSSRGTGDTEAFF. In DNA form, the CDR3 reads TGTGCCAGCAGTTCTCGGGGGACAGGGGACACTGAAGCTTTCTTT.